This entry is about one T cell receptor (beta chain). Other DNA sequences in the same sample also yield this CDR3. Looked up from germline, CDR1 is SGDLS and CDR2 is YYNGEE. V was pared by 3 bases and J by 4 bases, with 8 bases between. This CDR3 has 13 residues. This sample is part of a study of blood T cell repertoires in COVID-19. For the study at large: Both acute and convalescent COVID-19 samples were obtained from the United States, Italy and Spain. T cells, B-cell-depleted T cells, or PBMCs supplied cDNA or gDNA.

The authors' processing: Amplification of reference gene primers was used by the study to estimate nucleated cell counts. Produced via immunoSEQ multiplex PCR; TCRdb's table is partial and in-frame only. V, J and clone size derive from that table, while D and trimming were established from the DNA sequence. Altogether roughly 240,000 clones are present, approximately 80% being singletons, with the ten largest covering approximately 2.3%. The material sequenced was peripheral blood. The chain carries TRBV9 and TRBJ2-1; tentative D call: TRBD1 (5 bases). This clonotype was sampled from a man in his forties or fifties who had recovered from COVID-19. The CDR3 region has the DNA TGTGCCAGCAGCGAAGACAGTTACAATGAGCAGTTCTTC. It is translated as CASSEDSYNEQFF.